This T cell receptor (beta chain) was identified in a study of CD4 T cells in relation to SARS-CoV-2 and coronaviruses. Study conclusions and caveats: The cross-reactivity analysis covered only spike protein, not other viral proteins.

Clones were sequenced by immunoSEQ multiplex PCR, and TCRdb holds only the in-frame ones, with some missing. The table shows about 15,000 clones, with around 78% occurring only once. Before the COVID-19 pandemic, during about 2011-2019, CD4+ T cells were taken from unexposed donors. After approximately 10 days of culture, CD4+ T cells were isolated. As cell numbers allowed, unexposed-donor CD4+ T cells faced SARS-CoV-2 S/N and four cold-coronavirus spikes. CDR3 size: 12 residues. Trimming pared 3 bases from V and 0 bases from J, leaving 2 bases between. Of note for this clone: Its antigen is not identified.

The source material was CD4+ T cells from PBMCs, cultured in vitro. The TCR was taken from a human donor in good health. This rearrangement joins TRBV12-3 or TRBV12-4 to TRBJ2-5; D is uncertain. Here the CDR3 reads CASSLYQETQYF. In nucleotides, the CDR3 is TGTGCCAGCAGTTTGTACCAAGAGACCCAGTACTTC.